This T cell receptor beta chain stems from a study of T-cell memory formation after mild COVID-19. Points from the study as a whole: Clones which contracted sat mainly in CM and EM if CD4+, and in EMRA if CD8+.

TCRdb recomputed calls from the 5' RACE reads with MiXCR, one row per CDR3 protein. The sample records approximately 500,000 distinct CDR3 sequences, approximately 25% being singletons. A few counts support this clonotype. Its antigen is still unknown. Material for sequencing was PBMCs or a T cell subset sorted from them (not recorded which). The sequence derives from an adult woman who had mild COVID-19 (a few samples of this study predate the infection). Cell type and time point are not known.

CDR3 sequence reads: CASSGRGRGEQFF. CDR3 in DNA: TGTGCCAGCAGTGGCCGGGGGCGAGGGGAGCAGTTCTTC. The rearrangement joins TRBV12-3 or TRBV12-4 to TRBJ2-1, with D perhaps TRBD1 or TRBD2 (6 bases each). Trimming shortened V by 5 bases and J by 10 bases, and 15 bases separated the two germline ends. The CDR3 loop spans 13 amino acids.